This TCR beta chain was obtained from a study of spatial heterogeneity in lung cancer. This sample's time point: sample taken at primary tumor resection. V lost 4 bases and J 3 bases, leaving 3 bases between the germline ends. Germline V CDR1 and CDR2: DFQATT, SNEGSKA (reference sequence). There are 10 residues in the CDR3. TCRdb reprocessed the 5' RACE reads via MiXCR and lists one record per CDR3 protein. Of about 2,100 distinct CDR3 sequences in the sample, approximately 7.6% were seen once. Relative to its sample, this clonotype is medium-sized (0.01 to 0.1%). The clonotype comes from a female donor with early-stage non-small cell lung cancer. The J gene is TRBJ1-2, the V gene TRBV20-1, with D unresolved. This material consisted of normal lung tissue next to the tumor, taken at surgery. CDR3 region: CSAMDYGYTF. CDR3 nucleotide sequence: TGCAGTGCTATGGACTATGGCTACACCTTC.